These 16 T cell receptor beta chains were sequenced from one sample in a study of blood T cells in healthy people across ages (dated by TCRdb to between 2014 and 2016). The library was prepared using 5' RACE. The sequencing machine was an Illumina HiSeq 2500. The second PCR ran for roughly 7 to 11 cycles and used a J-beta primer mix along with a sample-barcoded 5' primer. The public reads were reprocessed in TCRdb via fastp at Q25 and MiXCR, keeping in-frame beta chains. Rows are unified per CDR3 protein, each entry keeping the most common DNA and genes. Here the sample has more than 500,000 distinct CDR3 sequences; about 27% occur a single time. Of the sample, 3.6% is held by the ten largest clones. These data were likewise used in another study, on T cells of mothers and their children.

The source material was blood. These receptors all stem from a boy aged 2 to 10 in good health.

The chain recombines TRBV5-5 with TRBJ1-6; weak D call: TRBD1 (6 bases). The CDR3 length is 15 residues. Germline loops: CDR1 SGHKS, CDR2 YYEKEE (reference sequence). The V gene lost 3 bases and the J gene lost 5 bases, with 12 bases spanning the gap. The CDR3 sequence: CASSSMTGNNSPLHF. Here the CDR3 DNA reads TGTGCCAGCAGCTCGATGACAGGCAATAATTCACCCCTCCACTTT.

CDR3 DNA sequence: TGTGCCAGCAGTTTAGGGGTTAGCGGGAGGGTTATGAGCTACAATGAGCAGTTCTTC. This codes for CASSLGVSGRVMSYNEQFF. The chain links TRBV12-3 or TRBV12-4 to TRBJ2-1, with 11 positions matching TRBD2. The J segment lost 3 bases and the V segment lost 1 base, leaving 11 bases of the junction unmatched. The CDR3 covers 19 residues.

This clonotype appeared a few times. The rearrangement uses TRBV5-1 and TRBJ2-2; possibly TRBD1 for D (5 bases). Trimming cost V 4 bases and J 0 bases, with 13 bases left between them. This CDR3 spans 16 amino acids. Germline values: CDR1 SGHRS, CDR2 YFSETQ. CDR3 bases: TGCGCCAGCAGCCCGCAGACAGCCGCGAACACCGGGGAGCTGTTTTTT. Its translation: CASSPQTAANTGELFF.

The chain joins TRBV7-9 to TRBJ2-7; TRBD1 is a possible D gene (5 bases). The DNA end is more similar to TRBJ2-1, so the J call may be wrong. Germline V gene data show CDR1 as SEHNR and CDR2 as FQNEAQ (reference sequence). CDR3 length: 15 residues. CDR3 residues: CASSTGQGFIYEQFF. CDR3 nucleotide sequence: TGTGCCAGCAGCACAGGTCAGGGTTTTATCTATGAGCAGTTCTTC.

V gene TRBV20-1 combines with J gene TRBJ2-3; no definite D call. The germline gives CDR1 DFQATT, CDR2 SNEGSKA (reference sequence). The ends were cut back, 0 bases at V and 0 bases at J, with 13 bases in the middle. The CDR3 consists of 16 residues. The CDR3 nucleotides read TGCAGTGCTAGAGATCGTAGGCTAGGTAGCACAGATACGCAGTATTTT. It yields the protein CSARDRRLGSTDTQYF.

J is TRBJ1-2 and V is TRBV10-3; possibly TRBD1 for D (6 bases). V lost 2 bases and J 4 bases, leaving 8 bases between the germline ends. Germline values: CDR1 ENHRY, CDR2 SYGVKD. CDR3 size: 13 residues. The DNA for the CDR3 is TGTGCCATCAGTGAGGGACAGCTCTATGGCTACACCTTC. This codes for CAISEGQLYGYTF.

The chain combines TRBV5-1 with TRBJ2-7; D gene unclear. V was clipped by 5 bases and J by 1 base, with 10 bases between them. CDR3 length: 13 amino acids. The germline gives CDR1 SGHRS, CDR2 YFSETQ. The CDR3 spells CASRPSGSYEQYF. Written as DNA, the CDR3 is TGCGCCAGCAGGCCTTCTGGGTCCTACGAGCAGTACTTC.

Worth noting for this clonotype: The germline gene is not matched at one end of the junction; a read error may be the cause. The chain employs TRBV4-2 and TRBJ2-7, with a weak D call TRBD1 (5 bases). The germline gives CDR1 LGHNA, CDR2 YNFKEQ. This CDR3 spans 16 amino acids. The CDR3 reads CASSQDSAAGIYEQCF. The CDR3 region has the DNA TGTGCCAGCAGCCAAGATAGTGCCGCAGGGATCTACGAGCAGTGCTTC.

The chain is built from TRBV20-1 and TRBJ2-5; D unresolved. The V gene lost 1 base and the J gene lost 4 bases, with 10 bases spanning the gap. Germline V gene sequence: CDR1 DFQATT, CDR2 SNEGSKA (reference sequence). The CDR3 covers 13 residues. CDR3 sequence (DNA): TGCAGTGCTAGAGGCGACCTATCAGAGACCCAGTACTTC. Translating gives CSARGDLSETQYF.

This clonotype was detected a few times. J is TRBJ2-1 and V is TRBV12-3 or TRBV12-4, with 7 nucleotides matching TRBD2. This CDR3 spans 16 amino acids. Trimming took 3 bases from V and 5 from J; bases not matched to a gene: 10. Here the CDR3 DNA reads TGTGCCAGCAGTTTTTCGGGAGGAATATCCCACAATGAGCAGTTCTTC. This translates into CASSFSGGISHNEQFF.

This clonotype showed up just a few times. CDR3 sequence: CASTTGADTGELFF. DNA of the CDR3: TGTGCCAGCACGACAGGGGCTGACACCGGGGAGCTGTTTTTT. This chain uses TRBV6-5 with TRBJ2-2; 8 positions match TRBD1. The ends lost 7 bases at V and 3 bases at J; junction bases unmatched: 4. Per the germline V gene, CDR1 is MNHEY and CDR2 is SVGAGI. The CDR3 has 14 residues.

The table lists this clonotype with a few counts. The chain is built from TRBV3-1 and TRBJ2-4; 7 bases match TRBD2. This CDR3 region has 16 residues. V gave up 4 bases and J gave up 3 bases; unmatched junction bases: 9. Germline V gene sequence: CDR1 LGHDT, CDR2 YNNKEL (reference sequence). The CDR3 DNA follows: TGTGCCAGCAGCCCCGGGACTACGATTTTCAAAAACATTCAGTACTTC. Amino acids: CASSPGTTIFKNIQYF. Filled out from reference TRBV3-1 and TRBJ2-4, the complete variable domain reads DTAVSQTPKYLVTQMGNDKSIKCEQNLGHDTMYWYKQDSKKFLKIMFSYNNKELIINETVPNRFSPKSPDKAHLNLHINSLELGDSAVYFCASSPGTTIFKNIQYFGAGTRLSVL.

The chain has TRBV20-1 and TRBJ2-5; D is undetermined. Germline lookup yields CDR1 DFQATT and CDR2 SNEGSKA (reference sequence). Trimming took 3 bases from V and 5 from J, leaving 10 bases between them. This CDR3 region has 12 residues. CDR3 region: CSASRIGETQYF. The CDR3 nucleotides are TGCAGTGCTAGCAGAATTGGGGAGACCCAGTACTTC.

This chain connects TRBV12-3 or TRBV12-4 to TRBJ1-2, with 11 bases aligning to TRBD1. This CDR3 is 15 amino acids long. Trimming removed 8 bases from V and 4 bases from J; junction bases left unmatched: 9. This CDR3 is CASGPGQGATYGYTF. The DNA for the CDR3 is TGTGCCAGCGGCCCTGGACAGGGGGCTACCTATGGCTACACCTTC.

This sequence joins TRBV19 and TRBJ2-1; the match to TRBD1 covers 9 bases. Losses at the gene ends were 5 bases for V and 7 bases for J; bases not matched to a gene: 3. Germline loops: CDR1 LNHDA, CDR2 SQIVND (reference sequence). The CDR3 has 13 amino acids. CDR3 loop: CASSPQGANEQFF. The CDR3 bases are TGTGCCAGTAGTCCACAGGGGGCGAATGAGCAGTTCTTC.

This chain joins TRBV5-1 and TRBJ2-1; a possible D gene is TRBD1 (5 bases). V shed 0 bases and J shed 4 bases, with 14 bases lying between them. CDR1 is SGHRS and CDR2 is YFSETQ in the germline V gene. CDR3 length equals 16 residues. The CDR3: CASSLVSGQGYNEQFF. DNA of the CDR3: TGCGCCAGCAGCTTGGTGTCCGGGCAGGGATACAATGAGCAGTTCTTC.